The 24 T cell receptor beta chains below all came from one sample that was sequenced in a study of CXCR3-negative and CXCR3-positive naive CD8 T cells. Study-level points and caveats: Comparison of naive cells showed more hydrophobic TRB CDR3s in CXCR3-positive than in CXCR3-negative naive cells.

It was by 5' RACE with UMI labels that the TRB cDNA libraries were prepared. Each CDR3 protein gets one entry in TCRdb, which reprocessed the 5' RACE reads and gives no DNA. This sample carries 65,000 to 75,000 distinct CDR3 sequences, with 0.55% to 0.8% going to the ten biggest clones. No antigen has been assigned to these receptors. The sequencing input was naive CXCR3+ CD8+ T cells from blood. Specified subset: CD45RO-CCR7+CD27+CD95- naive CD8+ T cells expressing CXCR3 (TNR3+). These receptor sequences come from a human donor in good health. Some clones in this sample may be carry-over from other donors' samples.

The gene calls are TRBV13 and TRBJ1-1; without DNA, the TCRdb call of TRBD1 cannot be checked. This CDR3 has 14 amino acids. CDR1 PRHDT and CDR2 FYEKMQ come from the germline V gene (reference sequence). CDR3 residues: CASSLQGTGTEAFF.

The rearrangement links TRBV29-1 to TRBJ2-2; there is no DNA to check the TCRdb D call of TRBD1. CDR1 SQVTM and CDR2 ANQGSEA come from the germline V gene. This CDR3 region has 15 residues. CDR3 loop: CSVTIWDTTTGELFF.

This sequence joins TRBV7-9 and TRBJ2-2; the TCRdb D gene call, TRBD1, has no DNA to confirm it. CDR3 length: 18 amino acids. Germline V CDR1 and CDR2: SEHNR, FQNEAQ (reference sequence). CDR3 in amino acids: CASSRPGTGFGNTGELFF.

The rearrangement uses TRBV29-1 and TRBJ2-7; with no DNA, the TCRdb D assignment of TRBD1 cannot be verified. The CDR3 is made up of 11 amino acids. From germline, CDR1 is SQVTM and CDR2 ANQGSEA. CDR3 region: CSARGISEQYF.

The J gene is TRBJ2-1, the V gene TRBV6-2 or TRBV6-3. This CDR3 has 15 residues. From germline, CDR1 is MNHEY and CDR2 SVGEGT. CDR3 loop: CASRPDGNGCTEQFF.

The chain combines TRBV5-1 with TRBJ2-2; lacking DNA, the TRBD2 call made by TCRdb goes unchecked. Germline CDR1 SGHRS, CDR2 YFSETQ. The CDR3 extends over 15 amino acids. CDR3 amino acids: CASSLAGGGTGELFF.

V usage is TRBV4-3 and J usage is TRBJ2-3. Per germline, CDR1 LGHNA and CDR2 YSLEER. The CDR3 runs to 16 residues. The CDR3: CASSQGPGPSTDTQYF.

The genes are TRBV6-6 and TRBJ2-1; TCRdb reports TRBD2, a call that lacks DNA to check it against. The CDR3 has 17 amino acids. CDR1 MNHNY and CDR2 SVGAGI come from the germline V gene (reference sequence). The CDR3 spells CASSYNPGTSGGDEQFF.

This chain joins TRBV24-1 and TRBJ2-5; TCRdb's D call of TRBD2 is untestable without DNA. The CDR3 is 13 amino acids. Germline V gene sequence: CDR1 KGHDR, CDR2 SFDVKD. The CDR3 is CATQNGLVGAQYF.

The chain carries TRBV28 and TRBJ2-1; the TCRdb D gene call, TRBD2, has no DNA to confirm it. CDR3 length equals 15 residues. CDR1 and CDR2 from the germline V gene are MDHEN and SYDVKM. CDR3 sequence: CASSLLSGGNNEQFF.

CDR3 in amino acids: CATSDSQGWDEQFF. V gene TRBV24-1 combines with J gene TRBJ2-1; TCRdb names TRBD1, which stays unverified in the absence of DNA. There are 14 residues in the CDR3. Germline CDR1 is KGHDR and CDR2 is SFDVKD.

The rearrangement links TRBV24-1 to TRBJ2-7; with no DNA, the TCRdb D assignment of TRBD1 cannot be verified. The V gene's germline CDR1 is KGHDR and CDR2 SFDVKD. The CDR3 totals 14 residues. The CDR3 region is CATSDRDRSYEQYF.

The chain couples TRBV11-2 to TRBJ1-3; there is no DNA to check the TCRdb D call of TRBD1. This CDR3 has 15 amino acids. Germline V gene lookup returns CDR1 SGHAT and CDR2 FQNNGV. The CDR3 is CASSQEGVYGNTIYF.

The V call is TRBV28, the J call TRBJ2-1; absent DNA, TCRdb's TRBD1 call cannot be checked. CDR1 is MDHEN, CDR2 SYDVKM, per germline. There are 14 residues in the CDR3. CDR3 loop: CASGWTGSNNEQFF.

The chain links TRBV28 to TRBJ2-1; checking the TCRdb D call of TRBD2 is not possible without DNA. CDR1 is MDHEN and CDR2 is SYDVKM in the germline V gene. This CDR3 is built from 15 residues. CDR3 protein: CASTPRLAGYNEQFF.

V and J are TRBV7-9 and TRBJ2-3; as DNA is missing, the TRBD1 call by TCRdb cannot be tested. Germline-derived CDR1 and CDR2 are SEHNR and FQNEAQ (reference sequence). The CDR3 totals 15 residues. This CDR3 reads CASSRVAASTDTQYF.

This chain links TRBV30 with TRBJ1-1; lacking DNA, the TRBD1 call made by TCRdb goes unchecked. The CDR3 is 13 residues long. The germline CDR1 and CDR2 sequences are GTSNPN and SVGIG (reference sequence). The CDR3 spells CAWTLGQGAEAFF.

The rearrangement links TRBV12-3 or TRBV12-4 to TRBJ2-1; the TRBD2 assignment by TCRdb is unverifiable without DNA. The CDR3 spans 15 residues. CDR3 region: CASSPGTSGYNEQFF.

V usage is TRBV6-5 and J usage is TRBJ2-2; absent DNA, TCRdb's TRBD2 call cannot be checked. This CDR3 is built from 15 residues. CDR1 and CDR2 from the germline V gene are MNHEY and SVGAGI. This chain's CDR3 is CASSPPGTRGGELFF.

The rearrangement joins TRBV6-2 or TRBV6-3 to TRBJ2-1; TCRdb's assignment of TRBD2 cannot be checked, as there is no DNA. There are 14 residues in the CDR3. Germline CDR1 and CDR2: MNHEY and SVGEGT. The CDR3 spells CASSSLLAAHEQFF.

The genes are TRBV6-5 and TRBJ1-5. The germline V gene encodes CDR1 MNHEY and CDR2 SVGAGI. This CDR3 has 16 residues. CDR3 in amino acids: CASSYAFMGSNQPQHF.

The chain is built from TRBV7-9 and TRBJ2-7; TCRdb selects TRBD1, and the lack of DNA leaves this call unchecked. Looked up from germline, CDR1 is SEHNR and CDR2 is FQNEAQ (reference sequence). The CDR3 loop spans 12 amino acids. CDR3 in amino acids: CASSPPGQEQYF.

The chain employs TRBV7-6 and TRBJ2-5. The CDR3 is 14 residues long. The germline CDR1 and CDR2 sequences are SGHVS and FNYEAQ. Here the CDR3 reads CASSLLLGRETQYF. The variable domain in full, completed from reference TRBV7-6 and TRBJ2-5, reads GAGVSQSPRYKVTKRGQDVALRCDPISGHVSLYWYRQALGQGPEFLTYFNYEAQQDKSGLPNDRFSAERPEGSISTLTIQRTEQRDSAMYRCASSLLLGRETQYFGPGTRLLVL.

This rearrangement joins TRBV7-2 to TRBJ2-1. CDR1 SGHTA and CDR2 FQGNSA come from the germline V gene. The CDR3 is made up of 13 amino acids. This CDR3 is CASSLEVVYEQFF.